This T cell receptor (beta chain) emerged from a study of OX40 agonist ivuxolimab in advanced cancers. About the research overall: Antecedent anti-PD-1, anti-PD-L1 or anti-CTLA-4 therapy was permissible, with roughly 40% having received some. Whole-study findings and limits: Among some nonresponders, normalized T-cell clonal expansion was also low.

On this clone itself: Antigen: not known.

The data were produced by immunoSEQ multiplex PCR, yet TCRdb's version contains in-frame clones alone and is incomplete. The data contain about 61,000 clones, about 85% of them singletons. This TCR was sampled from an adult with an advanced solid tumor such as melanoma, head and neck, liver or kidney cancer. Source: CD4+ or CD8+ T cells sorted from blood, taken in a trial of the OX40 agonist ivuxolimab.

The CDR3 sequence is CAWSRQPLSEQYF. CDR3 coding DNA: TGTGCCTGGAGTAGGCAGCCCTTAAGCGAGCAGTACTTC. The rearrangement joins TRBV30 to TRBJ2-7, with D unclear. The CDR3 consists of 13 residues. The V end lost 2 bases, the J end lost 6 bases, and 14 bases lay between the germline ends. Germline V lookup: CDR1 GTSNPN, CDR2 SVGIG (reference sequence).